The 13 T cell receptor beta chains presented below share a single source sample, sequenced in a study of shared clonotypes between healthy human individuals. Clones were read by immunoSEQ multiplex PCR, and TCRdb kept only the in-frame ones, dropping some. The sample gives approximately 530,000 clones, roughly 95% of which show up once; around 0.067% is in the top ten. Sequencing used naive CD4+ T cells sorted from blood. Subset described: CD45RA+ positively selected. These receptors were obtained from a woman aged 25 to 45 in good health.

V usage is TRBV5-6 and J usage is TRBJ1-2, with D possibly TRBD1 on 5 matching bases. Germline V gives CDR1 SGHDT, CDR2 YYEEEE. This CDR3 is 15 amino acids long. Trimming pared 4 bases from V and 5 bases from J, leaving 18 bases between. The CDR3 bases are TGTGCCAGCAGCCGGGACGTAAATGGGAGGTATGGCTACACCTTC. It encodes CASSRDVNGRYGYTF.

The CDR3 protein is CASSLTRLAGELFF. The DNA of the CDR3 is TGTGCCAGCAGCTTAACAAGACTAGCCGGGGAGCTGTTTTTT. The chain combines TRBV7-9 with TRBJ2-2; tentatively, D is TRBD2 (6 bases). The CDR3 consists of 14 residues. Germline V lookup: CDR1 SEHNR, CDR2 FQNEAQ (reference sequence). V dropped 2 bases and J dropped 6 bases, with 10 bases sitting between them.

This clone was seen only once. The V and J genes are TRBV4-2 and TRBJ1-2; TRBD1 aligns across 11 bases. CDR3 length: 17 residues. V dropped 0 bases and J dropped 4; count of bases not matched to a gene: 7. The V gene's germline CDR1 is LGHNA and CDR2 YNFKEQ. Here the CDR3 DNA reads TGTGCCAGCAGCCAAGACCCGGACAGGGGGCGGGGCTATGGCTACACCTTC. Its protein is CASSQDPDRGRGYGYTF.

The rearrangement uses TRBV13 and TRBJ1-1; no firm D call. The V end was cut by 5 bases, the J end by 3 bases, with 16 bases between. CDR1 is PRHDT, CDR2 FYEKMQ, per germline (reference sequence). There are 15 residues in the CDR3. CDR3 coding DNA: TGTGCCAGCAGCGTAAACCCGGTGGGAGACACTGAAGCTTTCTTT. Protein product: CASSVNPVGDTEAFF.

The chain carries TRBV18 and TRBJ1-3; D gene unclear. The germline V and J ends were trimmed by 6 bases and 4 bases, with 19 bases remaining between them. The CDR3 covers 16 residues. Germline V gives CDR1 KGHSH, CDR2 LQKENI. CDR3: CASSPLDGGIGNTIYF. In nucleotides, the CDR3 is TGTGCCAGCTCGCCGCTCGATGGAGGGATAGGAAACACCATATATTTT.

The J gene is TRBJ2-5, the V gene TRBV11-3; D remains unclear. The end of the DNA aligns better with TRBJ2-7, so the J call may be wrong. This CDR3 spans 16 amino acids. Germline V gene lookup returns CDR1 SGHNT and CDR2 YENEEA. CDR3 region: CASSLRTSSRNYEQYF. CDR3 DNA sequence: TGTGCCAGCAGCTTACGGACCAGCAGCAGAAACTACGAGCAGTACTTC.

The rearrangement links TRBV29-1 to TRBJ2-1, with a tentative D call TRBD2 (5 bases). Germline-derived CDR1 and CDR2 are SQVTM and ANQGSEA. Trimming cost V 0 bases and J 7 bases, with 10 bases left between them. The CDR3 extends over 13 amino acids. CDR3 bases: TGCAGCGTTGAAGAGGCTTCGGGGAATGAGCAGTTCTTC. This translates into CSVEEASGNEQFF.

This chain connects TRBV27 to TRBJ2-1, with D maybe TRBD2 (6 bases). The CDR3 consists of 16 residues. The germline V and J ends were trimmed by 5 bases and 7 bases, with 21 bases remaining between them. CDR1 and CDR2 from the germline V gene are MNHEY and SMNVEV (reference sequence). The CDR3 DNA is TGTGCCAGCAGTGGGGCCAGGAGGGTCGGAGGTAATGAGCAGTTCTTC. As protein: CASSGARRVGGNEQFF.

The rearrangement uses TRBV5-1 and TRBJ2-1; 12 bases align to TRBD1. CDR1 is SGHRS, CDR2 YFSETQ, per germline. The CDR3 is 16 amino acids. Trimming cost V 0 bases and J 7 bases; bases outside gene matches: 5. The CDR3, as DNA: TGCGCCAGCAGCTTGGAGGGACAGGGGGCTTGGAATGAGCAGTTCTTC. This codes for CASSLEGQGAWNEQFF.

The chain has TRBV28 and TRBJ1-2; the match to TRBD1 covers 7 bases. The CDR3 spans 15 residues. Germline CDR1 is MDHEN and CDR2 is SYDVKM. Losses at the gene ends were 7 bases for V and 6 bases for J; bases not matched to a gene: 14. CDR3: CASTLGPDREDGYTF. In DNA, the CDR3 is TGTGCCAGCACCTTAGGGCCCGACAGGGAAGATGGCTACACCTTC.

The CDR3 sequence is CASSTDPENTEAFF. CDR3 nucleotide sequence: TGTGCCAGCAGCACAGACCCCGAGAACACTGAAGCTTTCTTT. The chain has TRBV7-3 and TRBJ1-1; no definite D call. There are 14 residues in the CDR3. The germline V gene has CDR1 SGHTA and CDR2 FQGTGA. V lost 5 bases, J lost 1 base, and 11 bases lay in between.

The V call is TRBV19, the J call TRBJ2-2; 10 positions match TRBD2. The CDR3 has 15 residues. Germline lookup yields CDR1 LNHDA and CDR2 SQIVND (reference sequence). V dropped 9 bases and J dropped 4; count of bases not matched to a gene: 8. The CDR3 DNA reads as TGTGCCAGCGGGGGGTCTAGCGGGAGCACCGGGGAGCTGTTTTTT. Translating gives CASGGSSGSTGELFF. Drawing the rest from reference TRBV19 and TRBJ2-2, the complete variable domain is DGGITQSPKYLFRKEGQNVTLSCEQNLNHDAMYWYRQDPGQGLRLIYYSQIVNDFQKGDIAEGYSVSREKKESFPLTVTSAQKNPTAFYLCASGGSSGSTGELFFGEGSRLTVL.

The V gene is TRBV6-1, the J gene TRBJ1-5, with D unclear. V was clipped by 3 bases and J by 7 bases, with 10 bases between them. The germline V gene has CDR1 MNHNS and CDR2 SASEGT. The CDR3 length is 13 residues. CDR3 in amino acids: CASSDTILQPQHF. In DNA form, the CDR3 reads TGTGCCAGCAGTGATACTATACTGCAGCCCCAGCATTTT.